Listed below are T cell receptor beta chains from one sample, sequenced in a study of blood T cell repertoires in COVID-19. Profiling relied on immunoSEQ multiplex PCR, and the TCRdb table lists in-frame clones only, not all of them. This sample has about 200,000 clones; about 90% occur once, and the top ten carry 1.5% to 2%. Sequenced: peripheral blood. These TCRs come from a man between 40 and 49 years old with active or convalescent COVID-19. Each CDR3 is given with its conserved first and last residue. The D gene is left open where the match is weak.

j_call	v_call	d_call	cdr3_aa	cdr3_nt
TRBJ2-1	TRBV28	TRBD1	CASSPNRGIPYNEQFF	TGTGCCAGCAGTCCAAACAGGGGCATACCTTACAATGAGCAGTTCTTC
TRBJ2-3	TRBV2	NA	CARSGTAGVGDTQYF	TGTGCCAGGTCCGGGACAGCGGGAGTCGGAGATACGCAGTATTTT
TRBJ2-7	TRBV5-1	TRBD1	CASSLDGTGRYEQYF	TGCGCCAGCAGCTTGGACGGGACAGGGCGGTACGAGCAGTACTTC
TRBJ1-5	TRBV2	NA	CASSEVMAQPQHF	TGTGCCAGCAGTGAAGTAATGGCTCAGCCCCAGCATTTT
TRBJ1-1	TRBV30	NA	CAWSGSAEAFF	TGTGCCTGGAGTGGTAGCGCTGAAGCTTTCTTT
TRBJ1-4	TRBV6-1	NA	CASSEVSTGYEKLFF	TGTGCCAGCAGTGAAGTAAGCACAGGCTATGAAAAACTGTTTTTT
TRBJ2-7	TRBV2	NA	CASSEARLSYEQYF	TGTGCCAGCAGTGAAGCGCGACTGTCCTACGAGCAGTACTTC
TRBJ2-5	TRBV6-5	TRBD2	CASCPGQGGETQYF	TGTGCCAGCTGCCCTGGGCAGGGAGGGGAGACCCAGTACTTC
TRBJ1-5	TRBV5-1	NA	CASSPVAGSHQPQHF	TGCGCCAGCAGCCCAGTGGCGGGCAGCCATCAGCCCCAGCATTTT
TRBJ1-2	TRBV20-1	NA	CSASGRTNYGYTF	TGCAGTGCTAGTGGCAGGACTAACTATGGCTACACCTTC
TRBJ1-1	TRBV5-1	NA	CASSLVQLNTEAFF	TGCGCCAGCAGCTTGGTACAGCTTAACACTGAAGCTTTCTTT